Listed here are 8 T cell receptor beta chains from one sample, sequenced in a study of blood T cells in healthy people across ages (dated by TCRdb to the mid-2010s). The library was made by 5' RACE. The reads were generated on an Illumina HiSeq 2500. A second roughly 7 to 11 cycle PCR used a sample-barcoded 5' primer and a J-beta primer mix. TCRdb reprocessed the public reads (quality trimming at Q25 with fastp, clone calling with MiXCR) and kept in-frame beta chains. Rows with a matching CDR3 protein are joined into one entry that keeps the most common DNA and genes. This sample lists about 1.8 million distinct CDR3 sequences; roughly 50% were detected once. The ten largest clones take up over 2% of the sample. The source material was blood. These receptors originate from a woman between 40 and 55 years old in good health.

The chain combines TRBV7-9 with TRBJ2-4; 10 bases line up with TRBD1. V shed 5 bases and J 6 bases; nucleotides not matched to a gene: 7. There are 15 residues in the CDR3. Looked up from germline, CDR1 is SEHNR and CDR2 is FQNEAQ (reference sequence). CDR3 sequence: CASSGDRGRVNIQYF. The CDR3 DNA follows: TGTGCCAGCAGCGGGGACAGGGGTCGTGTAAACATTCAGTACTTC.

This sequence joins TRBV13 and TRBJ2-1, with TRBD2 matching over 8 bases. With V trimmed by 0 bases and J by 3 bases, 4 bases remained unmatched. CDR3 length: 16 amino acids. The germline V gene encodes CDR1 PRHDT and CDR2 FYEKMQ (reference sequence). Here the CDR3 DNA reads TGTGCCAGCAGCTTAGGCCTGGGGACTAGCTACAATGAGCAGTTCTTC. Residues: CASSLGLGTSYNEQFF.

This clonotype was seen only once. The chain recombines TRBV4-3 with TRBJ1-4; perhaps TRBD1 as D (5 bases). Germline assignment: CDR1 LGHNA and CDR2 YSLEER. The CDR3 has 19 amino acids. V was clipped by 3 bases and J by 0 bases, with 20 bases between them. The CDR3 bases are TGCGCCAGCAGCCAGGACCATTGGGGACGGCTTGCAACTAATGAAAAACTGTTTTTT. It encodes CASSQDHWGRLATNEKLFF.

The chain carries TRBV20-1 and TRBJ2-3; 11 nucleotides line up with TRBD1. The length of the CDR3 is 16 residues. CDR1 is DFQATT, CDR2 SNEGSKA, per germline (reference sequence). Trimming cost V 5 bases and J 1 base; bases outside gene matches: 8. The CDR3 sequence is CSARDRGRLGTDTQYF. In DNA form, the CDR3 reads TGCAGTGCTCGGGACAGGGGGAGGTTGGGCACAGATACGCAGTATTTT.

This clonotype was found a few times. The J gene is TRBJ2-1, the V gene TRBV7-2, with 8 bases identical to TRBD2. This CDR3 contains 18 residues. From germline, CDR1 is SGHTA and CDR2 FQGNSA. V lost 3 bases, J lost 0 bases, and 10 bases stayed unmatched. CDR3 in amino acids: CASSLTLRGASSYNEQFF. As DNA, the CDR3 is TGTGCCAGCAGCTTGACGTTGCGGGGGGCTAGCTCCTACAATGAGCAGTTCTTC.

The chain links TRBV6-5 to TRBJ1-6, with D possibly TRBD1 on 6 matching bases. V was clipped by 0 bases and J by 11 bases, with 14 bases between them. The CDR3 consists of 15 residues. In germline, CDR1 is MNHEY, CDR2 SVGAGI. CDR3 nucleotide sequence: TGTGCCAGCAGTTACTCCGGGCAGGGGCGAACACCCCTCCACTTT. This codes for CASSYSGQGRTPLHF.

The rearrangement links TRBV12-3 or TRBV12-4 to TRBJ2-5; TRBD1 agrees at 11 bases. The CDR3 runs to 15 residues. Trimming cost V 5 bases and J 5 bases; bases outside gene matches: 7. The CDR3 DNA reads TGTGCCAGCAGTGCCCGGGACAGGGGGAGGGAGACCCAGTACTTC. It yields the protein CASSARDRGRETQYF.

The chain combines TRBV12-3 or TRBV12-4 with TRBJ2-1, with 7 bases identical to TRBD2. V lost 1 base to trimming and J lost 9 bases; unmatched junction nucleotides: 9. The CDR3 covers 15 residues. CDR3 residues: CASSLVGGPKIEQFF. The CDR3 coding sequence is TGTGCCAGCAGTTTAGTGGGAGGGCCTAAGATTGAGCAGTTCTTC.